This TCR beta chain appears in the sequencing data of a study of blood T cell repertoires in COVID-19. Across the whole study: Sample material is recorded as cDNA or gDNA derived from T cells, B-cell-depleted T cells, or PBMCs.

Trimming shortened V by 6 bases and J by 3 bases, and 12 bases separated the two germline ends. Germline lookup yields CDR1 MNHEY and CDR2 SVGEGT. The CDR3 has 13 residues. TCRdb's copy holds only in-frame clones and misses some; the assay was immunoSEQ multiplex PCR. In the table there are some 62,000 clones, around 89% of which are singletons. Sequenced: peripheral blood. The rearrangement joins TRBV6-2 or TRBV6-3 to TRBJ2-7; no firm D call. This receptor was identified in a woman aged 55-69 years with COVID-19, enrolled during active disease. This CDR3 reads CASSHLGGYEQYF. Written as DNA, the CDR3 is TGTGCCAGCAGCCACCTAGGTGGCTACGAGCAGTACTTC.